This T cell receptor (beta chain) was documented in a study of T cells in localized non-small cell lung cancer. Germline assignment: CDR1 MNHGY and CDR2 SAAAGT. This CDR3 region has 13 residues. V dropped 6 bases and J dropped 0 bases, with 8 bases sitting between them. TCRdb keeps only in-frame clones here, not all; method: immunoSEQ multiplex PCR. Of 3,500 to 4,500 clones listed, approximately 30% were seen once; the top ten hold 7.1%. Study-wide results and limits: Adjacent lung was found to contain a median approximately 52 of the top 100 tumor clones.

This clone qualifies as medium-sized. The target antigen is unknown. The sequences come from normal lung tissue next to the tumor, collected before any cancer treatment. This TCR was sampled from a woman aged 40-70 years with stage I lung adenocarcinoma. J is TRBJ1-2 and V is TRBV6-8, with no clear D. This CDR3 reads CASRLDANYGYTF. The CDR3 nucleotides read TGTGCCAGCAGATTAGATGCTAACTATGGCTACACCTTC.